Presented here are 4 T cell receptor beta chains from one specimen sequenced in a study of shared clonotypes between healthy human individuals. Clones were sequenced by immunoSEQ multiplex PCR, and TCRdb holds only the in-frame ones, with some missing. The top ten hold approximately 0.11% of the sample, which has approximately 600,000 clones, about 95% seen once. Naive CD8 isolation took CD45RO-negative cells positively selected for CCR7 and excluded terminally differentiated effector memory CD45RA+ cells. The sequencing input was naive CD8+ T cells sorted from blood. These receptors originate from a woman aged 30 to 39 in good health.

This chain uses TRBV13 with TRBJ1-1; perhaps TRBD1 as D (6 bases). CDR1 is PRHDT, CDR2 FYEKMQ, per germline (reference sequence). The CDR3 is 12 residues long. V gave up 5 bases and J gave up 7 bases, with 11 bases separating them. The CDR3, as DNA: TGTGCCAGCAGCCTCGTGGGACATGAAGCTTTCTTT. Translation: CASSLVGHEAFF.

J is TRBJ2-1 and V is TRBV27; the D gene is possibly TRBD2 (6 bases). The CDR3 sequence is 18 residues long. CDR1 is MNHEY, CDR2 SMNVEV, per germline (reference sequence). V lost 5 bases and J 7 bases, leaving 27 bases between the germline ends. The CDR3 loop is CASSLQPRGPRLFNEQFF. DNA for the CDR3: TGTGCCAGCAGTCTTCAACCGCGGGGACCCCGGTTGTTTAATGAGCAGTTCTTC.

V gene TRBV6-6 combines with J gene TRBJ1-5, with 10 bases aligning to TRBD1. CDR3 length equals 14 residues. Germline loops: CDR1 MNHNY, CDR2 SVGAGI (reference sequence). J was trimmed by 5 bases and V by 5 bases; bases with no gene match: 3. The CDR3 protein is CASSMTGGYQPQHF. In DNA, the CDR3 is TGTGCCAGCAGTATGACAGGGGGCTATCAGCCCCAGCATTTT.

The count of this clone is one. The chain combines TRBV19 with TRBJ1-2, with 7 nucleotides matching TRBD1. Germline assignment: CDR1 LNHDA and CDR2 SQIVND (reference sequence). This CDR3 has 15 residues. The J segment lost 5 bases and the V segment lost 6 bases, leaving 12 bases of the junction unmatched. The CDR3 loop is CASREDRHLPYGYTF. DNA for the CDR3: TGTGCCAGTAGGGAGGACAGGCACCTACCTTATGGCTACACCTTC.